Below are 14 T cell receptor beta chains sequenced from a single sample in a study of radiotherapy plus CTLA-4 blockade in lung cancer. Generated by immunoSEQ multiplex PCR, the TCRdb table keeps only in-frame clones and is missing some. Seen here are around 72,000 clones, over 65% observed once, and the top ten hold around 7%. The sequenced sample was peripheral blood, obtained from a patient treated with radiotherapy plus ipilimumab. These receptors were obtained from a human donor with non-small cell lung cancer who had a complete response to radiotherapy plus ipilimumab.

V is TRBV19 and J is TRBJ1-1; TRBD1 matches 8 bases. CDR1 and CDR2 (germline): LNHDA, SQIVND (reference sequence). The J segment lost 8 bases and the V segment lost 1 base, leaving 12 bases of the junction unmatched. The CDR3 runs to 16 residues. CDR3 in DNA: TGTGCCAGTAGTATAGTAGGAGGGACAGGTCTTAACGAAGCTTTCTTT. Its protein is CASSIVGGTGLNEAFF.

The gene calls are TRBV7-9 and TRBJ2-1; 8 bases are a match to TRBD1. The CDR3 spans 16 residues. V lost 6 bases and J lost 2; bases outside the gene matches: 9. CDR1 and CDR2 from the germline V gene are SEHNR and FQNEAQ (reference sequence). In DNA, the CDR3 is TGTGCCAGCAGGGACCAGGACAGGGTTACCTACAATGAGCAGTTCTTC. It codes for CASRDQDRVTYNEQFF.

The V gene is TRBV5-1, the J gene TRBJ1-1; 7 nucleotides match TRBD1. The V gene end was trimmed by 0 bases and the J gene end by 6 bases; junction bases not matched to a gene: 8. Germline V lookup: CDR1 SGHRS, CDR2 YFSETQ. The CDR3 consists of 15 residues. As DNA, the CDR3 is TGCGCCAGCAGCTTGGGTAGGGGGCAAGGTGCTGAAGCTTTCTTT. It is translated as CASSLGRGQGAEAFF.

The CDR3 coding sequence is TGTGCTAGTGGTTTACCTAGAAACAATGAGCAGTTCTTC. Encoded protein: CASGLPRNNEQFF. The chain has TRBV12-5 and TRBJ2-1; D uncertain. This CDR3 is 13 amino acids long. V was trimmed by 3 bases and J by 5 bases, leaving 8 bases between them. The germline V gene encodes CDR1 LGHNT and CDR2 FRNRAP.

The chain recombines TRBV7-9 with TRBJ1-1; D call uncertain. The CDR3 loop spans 15 amino acids. Germline V lookup: CDR1 SEHNR, CDR2 FQNEAQ (reference sequence). Trimming cost V 5 bases and J 5 bases, with 18 bases left between them. Written as DNA, the CDR3 is TGTGCCAGCAGCCCAGACAAGGTCAGAGGGACTGAAGCTTTCTTT. This encodes CASSPDKVRGTEAFF. The full variable domain, completed using reference TRBV7-9 and TRBJ1-1, is DTGVSQNPRHKITKRGQNVTFRCDPISEHNRLYWYRQTLGQGPEFLTYFQNEAQLEKSRLLSDRFSAERPKGSFSTLEIQRTEQGDSAMYLCASSPDKVRGTEAFFGQGTRLTVV.

This clone has just a few counts. The chain employs TRBV15 and TRBJ2-3; 8 nucleotides match TRBD2. Germline CDR1 LNHNV, CDR2 YYDKDF (reference sequence). Trimming took 10 bases from V and 2 from J; bases not matched to a gene: 8. This CDR3 region has 14 residues. This CDR3 is CAIFSGDSTDTQYF. CDR3 DNA: TGTGCCATCTTTAGCGGGGACTCCACAGATACGCAGTATTTT.

The rearrangement joins TRBV19 to TRBJ2-4; 7 bases are a match to TRBD2. Germline lookup yields CDR1 LNHDA and CDR2 SQIVND (reference sequence). The V segment lost 1 base and the J segment 4 bases; nucleotides outside the gene matches: 4. This CDR3 is built from 15 residues. The CDR3 nucleotides read TGTGCCAGTAGTATAGGGGAGGGGATGAAAAACATTCAGTACTTC. Protein: CASSIGEGMKNIQYF.

The chain employs TRBV19 and TRBJ2-2; possibly TRBD1 for D (6 bases). V dropped 7 bases and J dropped 0 bases, with 12 bases sitting between them. The CDR3 covers 15 residues. CDR1 is LNHDA and CDR2 is SQIVND in the germline V gene (reference sequence). In nucleotides, the CDR3 is TGTGCCAGTAAAGACAGGCGCACGAACACCGGGGAGCTGTTTTTT. Translating gives CASKDRRTNTGELFF. Looking up the rest from reference TRBV19 and TRBJ2-2 gives the full variable domain: DGGITQSPKYLFRKEGQNVTLSCEQNLNHDAMYWYRQDPGQGLRLIYYSQIVNDFQKGDIAEGYSVSREKKESFPLTVTSAQKNPTAFYLCASKDRRTNTGELFFGEGSRLTVL.

The genes are TRBV11-3 and TRBJ1-2, with D possibly matching TRBD1 (5 bases). The CDR3 length is 13 residues. Trimming took 6 bases from V and 3 from J, leaving 11 bases between them. Per germline, CDR1 SGHNT and CDR2 YENEEA. CDR3 DNA: TGTGCCAGCAGTCTCCCGGGGGACTATGGCTACACCTTC. It yields the protein CASSLPGDYGYTF.

The genes are TRBV7-2 and TRBJ2-7, with D tentatively TRBD2 (5 bases). Germline CDR1 reads SGHTA; CDR2 reads FQGNSA. V was shortened by 1 base and J by 3 bases, with 13 bases between the two germline ends. The CDR3 consists of 15 residues. The CDR3 sequence is CASSLDRGLLYEQYF. DNA of the CDR3: TGTGCCAGCAGCTTAGATCGGGGTCTTCTCTACGAGCAGTACTTC.

V and J are TRBV27 and TRBJ1-4; D not resolved. Germline values: CDR1 MNHEY, CDR2 SMNVEV (reference sequence). With 1 base removed from V and 0 bases from J, the gap between germline ends came to 12 bases. The CDR3 runs 17 residues. In DNA, the CDR3 is TGTGCCAGCAGTTTATTTGGGTACTTTGCAACTAATGAAAAACTGTTTTTT. It is translated as CASSLFGYFATNEKLFF.

This rearrangement joins TRBV7-8 to TRBJ2-6, with TRBD1 as a possible D gene (6 bases). V was trimmed by 5 bases and J by 4 bases, leaving 9 bases between them. This CDR3 is built from 14 residues. The germline CDR1 and CDR2 sequences are SGHVS and FQNEAQ. CDR3 amino acids: CASSNRVGANVLTF. DNA for the CDR3: TGTGCCAGCAGCAACAGGGTCGGGGCCAACGTCCTGACTTTC.

The V gene is TRBV29-1, the J gene TRBJ1-3; D is unresolved. The V gene's germline CDR1 is SQVTM and CDR2 ANQGSEA. Trimming removed 5 bases from V and 3 bases from J, with 17 bases in between. CDR3 length equals 15 residues. The CDR3 DNA reads as TGCAGCGTTCGGACTGGCTCCTCTGGTGGAAACACCATATATTTT. Translation gives CSVRTGSSGGNTIYF. The full variable domain, its missing parts supplied by reference TRBV29-1 and TRBJ1-3, is SAVISQKPSRDICQRGTSLTIQCQVDSQVTMMFWYRQQPGQSLTLIATANQGSEATYESGFVIDKFPISRPNLTFSTLTVSNMSPEDSSIYLCSVRTGSSGGNTIYFGEGSWLTVV.

The V and J genes are TRBV30 and TRBJ1-5; 7 bases agree with TRBD1. The V and J ends lost 3 bases and 3 bases, in that order; junction bases with no gene match: 8. Looked up from germline, CDR1 is GTSNPN and CDR2 is SVGIG (reference sequence). The length of the CDR3 is 15 residues. Here the CDR3 reads CAWRATGRVNQPQHF. The CDR3 DNA is TGTGCCTGGAGGGCGACAGGGAGGGTCAATCAGCCCCAGCATTTT.